The text below deals with one T cell receptor beta chain. Its antigen remains unidentified. The V and J ends lost 4 bases and 2 bases respectively, with 10 bases between them. The germline V gene has CDR1 MGHRA and CDR2 YSYEKL. The length of the CDR3 is 14 residues. This sample stems from a study of CD8+ T cells in alopecia areata. Study-wide background: For the treated group, dosing was oral tofacitinib at 5 to 10 mg twice daily. Affected scalp percentage set treated patients' severity scores. Study-wide points: It was less clear whether patients shared TCRs than it was in mice, possibly because of HLA. In scalp and blood during tofacitinib, many expanded lesional clones persisted.

After isolation, RNA underwent reverse transcription to generate cDNA as the sequencing template. The data were produced by immunoSEQ multiplex PCR, yet TCRdb's version contains in-frame clones alone and is incomplete. Here the sample spans under 350,000 clones, over 45% being singletons. The treatment is: oral pan-JAK inhibitor, 5-10 mg twice daily. J is TRBJ2-3 and V is TRBV4-1, with D unclear. The sequencing here drew on CD4+ T cells sorted from blood, taken at week 24, from a patient treated with tofacitinib. The origin of this receptor is a human donor with alopecia areata. The CDR3 region has the DNA TGCGCCAGCAGCCGATGGCGGATCACAGATACGCAGTATTTT. It yields the protein CASSRWRITDTQYF.